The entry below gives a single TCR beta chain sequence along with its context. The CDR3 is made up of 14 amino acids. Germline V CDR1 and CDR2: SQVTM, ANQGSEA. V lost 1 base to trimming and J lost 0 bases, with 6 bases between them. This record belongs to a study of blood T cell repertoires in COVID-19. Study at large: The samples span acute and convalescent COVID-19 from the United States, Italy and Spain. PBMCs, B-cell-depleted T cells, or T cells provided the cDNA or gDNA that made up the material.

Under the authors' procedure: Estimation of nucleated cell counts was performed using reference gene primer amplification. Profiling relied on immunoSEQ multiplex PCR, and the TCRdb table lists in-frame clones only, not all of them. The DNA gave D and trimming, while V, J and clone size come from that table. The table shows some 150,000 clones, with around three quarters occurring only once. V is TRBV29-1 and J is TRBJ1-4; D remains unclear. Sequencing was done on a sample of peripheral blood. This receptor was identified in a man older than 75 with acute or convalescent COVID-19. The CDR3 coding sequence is TGCAGCGTTGAAGGAGCCCCAACTAATGAAAAACTGTTTTTT. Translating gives CSVEGAPTNEKLFF.